This T cell receptor (beta chain) was observed in a study of CD8 T cells in ankylosing spondylitis. General study results and limits: Matched ankylosing spondylitis synovial fluid reportedly contained a significantly enriched population of disease-linked clones. A motif in TCR beta, a set of eight highly homologous variants, appeared characteristic of ankylosing spondylitis blood. A number of the motif variants had already been described in reactive arthritis synovial fluid and blood.

Quantitative 5'-RACE was performed with molecular barcodes, and it yielded the TCR beta libraries. TCRdb reprocessed the 5' RACE reads via MiXCR and lists one record per CDR3 protein. The repertoire has around 770,000 distinct CDR3 sequences, around 20% of them found once; the top ten carry 19%. The table lists this clonotype with a few counts. The antigen is not known. This clonotype was obtained from a male donor with ankylosing spondylitis. Input material: blood, either unsorted or a sorted T cell fraction (not recorded which).

The CDR3 is CASMEGMSTEAFF. The CDR3, as DNA: TGTGCCAGCATGGAAGGGATGAGCACTGAAGCTTTCTTT. The gene calls are TRBV27 and TRBJ1-1; D unresolved. Germline loops: CDR1 MNHEY, CDR2 SMNVEV (reference sequence). The length of the CDR3 is 13 residues. V lost 7 bases, J lost 4 bases, and 13 bases lay in between.